Sequencing of this TCR beta chain was carried out in a study of regulatory T cells in long-lasting Graves disease (dated by TCRdb to about 2021). Context from the whole study: Antithyroid drugs had been taken for less than 3 months by newly diagnosed Graves' disease patients. This study used TCR sequencing and RNA sequencing of peripheral blood to compare persistent Graves' disease patients against newly diagnosed Graves' disease patients. TCR sequencing covered some 13 persistent and roughly 20 newly diagnosed Graves' disease patients, some 33 samples in total. The study took place in China and was registered as a clinical trial. General study outcomes and caveats: A larger number of public clonotypes was shared among persistent patients (around 2,700) than among newly diagnosed patients (approximately 1,000). The authors noted that the small sample size was a limitation that may lower accuracy. Only the TCR beta chain was sequenced and analyzed. Peripheral blood alone was examined, since thyroid tissue, which constituted the primary lesion, could not be accessed. Compared with newly diagnosed patients, persistent Graves' disease patients had lower TCR Shannon entropy and fewer highly expanded clones, which suggests clonal expansion. Preferential use of TRBV28, TRBJ1-2 and TRBJ2-5 was observed in persistent disease, whereas TRBV20-1 and TRBJ2-1 were favored in newly diagnosed disease.

This clonotype appeared many times. Its antigen specificity is not known. No base quality values were provided; no much bigger clone lies one nucleotide off. In light of the paper, this sample's time point label describes: newly diagnosed GD, antithyroid drugs for less than 3 months. For both TCR sequencing and RNA sequencing, RNA was extracted from PBMCs in TRIzol. Graves' disease was diagnosed according to American Thyroid Association guidelines. The patients came from an endocrinology department in Xi'an, China. Each patient gave approximately 8.8 milliliters of peripheral blood, collected in an EDTA anticoagulant tube. Ficoll Paque Plus density gradient separation was used to isolate PBMCs, and no further T cell sorting was done. RNA quality was checked with an Agilent 2100 Bioanalyzer and agarose gel, and concentration with a NanoDrop 2000. Taken from cysteine to phenylalanine, the CDR3 has 14 residues. Only the CDR3 part of the read is kept: 42 bases, read in frame from the first base. The germline V gene gives CDR1 as SGHVS and CDR2 as FQNEAQ. The junction shows trimming of 1 base on V and 4 bases on J, plus 10 bases between the germline ends.

Library preparation was by multiplex PCR. Instrument on record: Illumina HiSeq 4000. iRepertoire HTBI primers and Arm-PCR amplification of CDR3 regions were used to construct TCR beta libraries. Gel purification was performed on PCR products prior to sequencing. Per the authors' processing: A total of 62 TRBV and some 13 TRBJ segments were identified across samples and were used for gene usage analysis of CDR3 amino acid clonotypes. COPE and FqMerger were used to merge the filtered high-quality paired reads into contigs. Contigs were aligned with BLAST to IMGT TRBV, TRBD and TRBJ reference genes, and CDR3 was defined per IMGT. Any clonotype with a frequency above 0.1% was counted as a highly expanded clone. Shannon entropy was used to measure repertoire diversity, and the Gini coefficient was used to measure V-J evenness. Public clonotypes were defined as clonotypes shared by more than one individual. TCRdb itself trimmed the public reads at Q25 with fastp, ran MiXCR and retained productive beta chains. Each entry is one CDR3 protein sequence, shown with its most common DNA and genes. The V and J calls shown here were made by TCRdb, not taken from the authors' results. In all, the sample holds under 450,000 distinct CDR3 sequences, and roughly 16% of those were seen once. Together, the top ten hold roughly a fifth of the sample.

These records were also assigned to another study, of T cells in Graves' hyperthyroidism and ophthalmopathy. Per that second paper: Stable Graves' hyperthyroidism was defined as no progression to ophthalmopathy during 18 months of follow-up. The hyperthyroidism patients were between 18 and 65 years old and newly diagnosed, with a disease duration of less than 2 months. Exclusion was applied to patients with uncontrolled infections, other autoimmune diseases, pregnancy or lactation. Clinical symptoms, serum thyroxine and TRAb, thyroid ultrasound, and orbital computed tomography formed the basis for the diagnoses. A first-round RT-PCR of the TCR CDR3 used the HTBI primer set with the Qiagen OneStep RT-PCR kit. Most expanded thyroid clonotypes (frequency above 0.001) were also found in blood, which suggests that blood repertoires may mirror thyroid immune responses. A model built on a 13 V-J signature distinguished ophthalmopathy from stable hyperthyroidism, reaching around 90% sensitivity and 81.08% specificity in cross-validation and 80%/75% in testing. During validation, the model predicted progression to ophthalmopathy a median of approximately 6.5 months ahead of onset, with 60% to 71% sensitivity and 72.22% specificity. To identify distinguishing TCR V-J signatures, a discovery cohort of roughly 100 patients was used, comprising 43 with Graves' ophthalmopathy and 57 with stable Graves' hyperthyroidism. Prospective prediction of ophthalmopathy was tested in an independent validation cohort consisting of 18 to 20 hyperthyroidism patients and some 16 patients who later progressed to ophthalmopathy. For training and testing, the 100 or so patients in the discovery cohort were randomly divided in a 7:3 ratio. In roughly six Graves' hyperthyroidism patients, the study also compared T-cell repertoires from thyroid tissue with T-cell repertoires from blood. Following sampling, methimazole starting at 30 mg daily was given to hyperthyroidism patients, and high-dose intravenous methylprednisolone was given to ophthalmopathy patients. Libraries were constructed in a second round of multiplex PCR, after which size selection and purification were carried out. Sequencing of the libraries was done on an Illumina HiSeq2000 using paired-end 100 bp reads. SOAPnuke was used to process the raw data, removing reads that contained adapters or uncalled bases, had a mean Phred below 15, or lacked an exact match to the constant primer or identifier. COPE v1.2.5 was used to merge high-quality paired reads, and clonotypes were defined as unique nucleotide sequences. MiTCR v1.1 was used to align the clonotypes against IMGT TRBV, TRBD and TRBJ reference segments. The analysis included only V-J combinations with a frequency above 0.0001, which together covered around 99% of the repertoires. A TCS score was defined as the ratio of F50 (clonal expansion) to E x V (chaos), with BLOSUM62-based TCRdist applied between CDR3 peptides within each V-J. Welch's t-statistics and random forest reduced some 510 V-J features to roughly 13, which were used in a naive Bayes classifier (R e1071). Sample size was not statistically predetermined, and investigators were not blinded to group allocation. The paper describes TCR Vbeta CDR3 sequencing of 140 or so peripheral blood samples, made up of 43 ophthalmopathy patients, some 80 hyperthyroidism patients and about 17 progressor patients.

Here the chain combines TRBV7-8 and TRBJ2-5, and possibly TRBD2, on 6 matching bases. This TCR came from a woman younger than 35 with Graves disease. Donor details come from another sample of the same person, matched by shared clones. Here the sequenced sample was peripheral blood mononuclear cells (PBMCs), taken at new diagnosis, from a patient treated with antithyroid drugs. The DNA reads TGTGCCAGCAGCTTAGGACGGGAGATAGAGACCCAGTACTTC. It codes for CASSLGREIETQYF. With the portions outside the CDR3 filled from the reference TRBV7-8 and TRBJ2-5 genes, the complete variable region becomes GAGVSQSPRYKVAKRGQDVALRCDPISGHVSLFWYQQALGQGPEFLTYFQNEAQLDKSGLPSDRFFAERPEGSVSTLKIQRTQQEDSAVYLCASSLGREIETQYFGPGTRLLVL.